This T cell receptor (beta chain) was documented in a study of blood T cell repertoires in COVID-19. Across the study: T cells, B-cell-depleted T cells, or PBMCs supplied cDNA or gDNA.

Original analysis: Reference gene primer amplification yielded estimated nucleated cell counts. The repertoire was sequenced with immunoSEQ multiplex PCR; TCRdb's copy has only in-frame clones and lacks some. From that table come the V and J calls and clone size; the DNA was used to work out D and trimming. The sample lists about 440,000 clones, roughly 88% occurring once. Adults between roughly 18 and 95 years of age took part from some 25 US areas. In assigning cohorts, the study relied on participant-reported clinical history. Germline values: CDR1 KGHSH, CDR2 LQKENI. V was cut by 6 bases and J by 1 base, with 13 bases left in between. The CDR3 length is 14 residues.

The J gene is TRBJ2-7, the V gene TRBV18, with D tentatively TRBD2 (7 bases). The sequencing sample was made of PBMCs or T cells enriched from blood (not recorded which). This TCR was sampled from a man in his late teens or twenties who had recovered from COVID-19. CDR3 bases: TGTGCCAGCTCCCAAGGGGGGGCATCCTACGAGCAGTACTTC. It codes for CASSQGGASYEQYF.